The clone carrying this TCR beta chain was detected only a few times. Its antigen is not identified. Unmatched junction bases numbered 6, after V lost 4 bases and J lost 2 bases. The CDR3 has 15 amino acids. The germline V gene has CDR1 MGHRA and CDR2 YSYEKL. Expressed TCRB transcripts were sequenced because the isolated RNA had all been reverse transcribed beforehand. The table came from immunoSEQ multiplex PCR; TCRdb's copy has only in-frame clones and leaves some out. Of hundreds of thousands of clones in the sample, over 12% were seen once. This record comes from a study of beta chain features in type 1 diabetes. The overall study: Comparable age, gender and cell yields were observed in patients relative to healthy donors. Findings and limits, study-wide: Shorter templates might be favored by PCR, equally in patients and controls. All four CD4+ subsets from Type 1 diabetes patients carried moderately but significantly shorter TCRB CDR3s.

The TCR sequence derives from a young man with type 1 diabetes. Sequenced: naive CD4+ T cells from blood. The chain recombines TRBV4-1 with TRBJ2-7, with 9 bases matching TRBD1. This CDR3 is CASSRGQGLPYEQYF. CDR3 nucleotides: TGCGCCAGCAGCCGCGGACAGGGGCTTCCCTACGAGCAGTACTTC.